The 11 T cell receptor beta chains in this list originate from one sample, sequenced in a study of blood T cell repertoires in COVID-19. Repertoires were generated with immunoSEQ multiplex PCR, while TCRdb's copy carries only in-frame clones and drops some. This table has 400,000 to 450,000 clones, 86% appearing once. Sequenced input: peripheral blood. The receptors stem from a woman aged 25 to 39 with active or convalescent COVID-19.

The rearrangement uses TRBV7-9 and TRBJ2-1; TRBD2 agrees at 8 bases. Germline lookup yields CDR1 SEHNR and CDR2 FQNEAQ (reference sequence). Trimming removed 6 bases from V and 9 bases from J; junction bases left unmatched: 10. This CDR3 is built from 14 residues. CDR3 amino acids: CASSLTSGSSEQFF. The CDR3 nucleotides read TGTGCCAGCAGTTTAACTAGCGGTTCCAGTGAGCAGTTCTTC.

Concerning this clone: Other DNA sequences of this sample code for an identical CDR3. The genes are TRBV27 and TRBJ1-2; D remains unclear. CDR3 length: 13 amino acids. V lost 2 bases, J lost 1 base, and 5 bases lay in between. CDR1 and CDR2 (germline): MNHEY, SMNVEV (reference sequence). The CDR3 loop is CASSLTGNYGYTF. In nucleotides, the CDR3 is TGTGCCAGCAGTTTAACGGGTAACTATGGCTACACCTTC.

This chain's CDR3 is CAWGLSGNTIYF. In DNA, the CDR3 is TGTGCCTGGGGGCTATCTGGAAACACCATATATTTT. The chain is built from TRBV30 and TRBJ1-3; D is ambiguous. Trimming removed 5 bases at V and 1 base at J, with 6 bases between. This CDR3 contains 12 residues. Germline CDR1 GTSNPN, CDR2 SVGIG (reference sequence).

The table lists this clone with a few counts. The chain recombines TRBV7-8 with TRBJ1-5, with D tentatively TRBD1 (5 bases). Germline CDR1 SGHVS, CDR2 FQNEAQ. Trimming took off 6 bases at V and 3 bases at J, with 12 bases between the two ends. The CDR3 spans 14 residues. The CDR3 DNA reads TGTGCCAGCAGACTTGGGGCAAACAATCAGCCCCAGCATTTT. Translating it yields CASRLGANNQPQHF.

The chain recombines TRBV6-6 with TRBJ1-3; 7 nucleotides agree with TRBD1. Per the germline V gene, CDR1 is MNHNY and CDR2 is SVGAGI (reference sequence). V was pared by 5 bases and J by 2 bases, with 9 bases of the junction left unmatched. CDR3 length equals 16 residues. The CDR3 sequence is CASSTRQGFTGNTIYF. CDR3 sequence (DNA): TGTGCCAGCAGTACTAGACAGGGATTCACTGGAAACACCATATATTTT.

The chain has TRBV12-5 and TRBJ2-3, with 7 bases lining up with TRBD1. This CDR3 spans 14 amino acids. The V gene end was trimmed by 1 base and the J gene end by 4 bases; junction bases not matched to a gene: 2. Germline V gives CDR1 LGHNT, CDR2 FRNRAP. This CDR3 reads CASGLGQGADTQYF. The CDR3 DNA is TGTGCTAGTGGTTTGGGACAGGGCGCAGATACGCAGTATTTT.

The gene calls are TRBV6-1 and TRBJ1-2; D is possibly TRBD1 (5 bases). The CDR3 is 15 amino acids. Per germline, CDR1 MNHNS and CDR2 SASEGT. V was shortened by 0 bases and J by 2 bases, with 10 bases between the two germline ends. The CDR3 DNA follows: TGTGCCAGCAGTGAAGCAGTCACAGGCAACTATGGCTACACCTTC. Translated: CASSEAVTGNYGYTF.

The chain links TRBV29-1 to TRBJ1-1; D not certain. V lost 7 bases and J 2 bases, leaving 20 bases between the germline ends. Germline CDR1 and CDR2: SQVTM and ANQGSEA. The CDR3 length is 15 residues. This chain's CDR3 is CSGSIWAGINTEAFF. CDR3 DNA sequence: TGCAGCGGGTCGATCTGGGCAGGCATAAACACTGAAGCTTTCTTT.

This chain uses TRBV7-6 with TRBJ1-3; maybe TRBD1 (5 bases). The germline V gene encodes CDR1 SGHVS and CDR2 FNYEAQ. V lost 4 bases, J lost 1 base, and 14 bases lay in between. CDR3 length equals 16 residues. CDR3 in amino acids: CASSSQGGGSGNTIYF. The CDR3 coding sequence is TGTGCCAGCAGCTCCCAGGGTGGAGGGTCTGGAAACACCATATATTTT. Together with reference TRBV7-6 and TRBJ1-3, the CDR3 gives the full variable domain: GAGVSQSPRYKVTKRGQDVALRCDPISGHVSLYWYRQALGQGPEFLTYFNYEAQQDKSGLPNDRFSAERPEGSISTLTIQRTEQRDSAMYRCASSSQGGGSGNTIYFGEGSWLTVV.

CDR3 protein: CASSQGQGAQGYTF. CDR3 coding DNA: TGTGCCAGCAGCCAAGGACAGGGGGCTCAGGGCTACACCTTC. The chain joins TRBV16 to TRBJ1-2, with 11 bases identical to TRBD1. The CDR3 is 14 residues long. CDR1 is KGHSY, CDR2 FQNENV, per germline. V lost 2 bases to trimming and J lost 8 bases; unmatched junction nucleotides: 4.

This clone was counted once. CDR3 residues: CASSMFSGVNYGYTF. The CDR3 nucleotides read TGTGCCAGTAGTATGTTTTCAGGGGTAAACTATGGCTACACCTTC. The chain is built from TRBV19 and TRBJ1-2; D perhaps matches TRBD1 (6 bases). V was shortened by 3 bases and J by 2 bases, with 13 bases between the two germline ends. From germline, CDR1 is LNHDA and CDR2 SQIVND (reference sequence). CDR3 length: 15 residues.